In its sample, the clone carrying this T cell receptor beta chain was seen a few times. What it recognizes is unknown. V lost 6 bases and J lost 0; bases outside the gene matches: 7. This CDR3 has 15 amino acids. CDR1 and CDR2 (germline): MNHEY, SVGAGI. The data originate from a study of T cell repertoires in cytomegalovirus infection. Study-level background: The study used recently identified HLA-C-restricted and well-studied HLA-B-restricted CMV epitopes. Indications came from public TCR beta signatures; they pointed to CMV infection and to a matching HLA type.

TCRdb re-analysed the reads in MiXCR, keeping a single row per CDR3 protein. This repertoire shows over 95,000 distinct CDR3 sequences, over 30% found once; its top ten account for 35% to 50%. The chain recombines TRBV6-5 with TRBJ2-7, with 8 nucleotides matching TRBD2. The material sequenced was CD8+ T cells from cultured PBMCs, taken from culture after CMV antigen stimulation. The source is a human donor in good health (CMV status not recorded). Some clones in this sample may be carry-over from other donors' samples. CDR3 sequence: CASSRGLAGSYEQYF. CDR3 in DNA: TGTGCCAGCAGCCGTGGACTAGCAGGCTCCTACGAGCAGTACTTC.